This T cell receptor (beta chain) was found in a study of regulatory T cells in long-lasting Graves disease. CDR3-region Arm-PCR and iRepertoire HTBI primers produced the TCR beta libraries. Via MiXCR, TCRdb re-called the multiplex PCR reads, giving one row per CDR3 protein. The repertoire holds almost 350,000 distinct CDR3 sequences, 20% seen once, with 29% in the top ten. Time point given: persistent/refractory GD, antithyroid drugs over 5 years with positive TRAb. Extracted RNA from PBMCs served as the source of the TCR library. An endocrinology department in Xi'an, China, recruited the patients. Study outcomes and limitations: TRBV28, TRBJ1-2 and TRBJ2-5 were favored in persistent disease. TCR diversity was lower in persistent than newly diagnosed Graves' disease.

The CDR3 is 15 residues long. Unmatched junction bases numbered 6, after V lost 2 bases and J lost 2 bases. Germline V CDR1 and CDR2: MNHNS, SASEGT. This clonotype appeared many times. No antigen is known for it. The chain couples TRBV6-1 to TRBJ2-7, with 7 bases aligning to TRBD1. Sequenced here: peripheral blood mononuclear cells (PBMCs), sampled when the disease was refractory, from a patient treated with antithyroid drugs. This receptor was obtained from a female donor with Graves disease. The CDR3, as DNA: TGTGCCAGCAGTGAACTTCCAGGACAGGCCTACGAGCAGTACTTC. Residues: CASSELPGQAYEQYF.